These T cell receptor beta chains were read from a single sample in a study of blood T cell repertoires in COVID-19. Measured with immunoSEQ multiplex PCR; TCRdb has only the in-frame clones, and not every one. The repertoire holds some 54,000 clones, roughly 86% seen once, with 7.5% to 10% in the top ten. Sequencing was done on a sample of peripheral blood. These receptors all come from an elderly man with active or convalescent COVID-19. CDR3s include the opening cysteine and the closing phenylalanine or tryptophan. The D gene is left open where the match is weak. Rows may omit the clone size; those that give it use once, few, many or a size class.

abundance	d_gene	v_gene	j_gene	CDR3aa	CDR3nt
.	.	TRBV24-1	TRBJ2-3	CATSDLQGPDTQYF	TGTGCCACCAGTGATTTGCAGGGGCCAGATACGCAGTATTTT
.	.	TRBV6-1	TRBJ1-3	CASSEVLGRGSGNTIYF	TGTGCCAGCAGTGAAGTGCTAGGACGGGGCTCTGGAAACACCATATATTTT
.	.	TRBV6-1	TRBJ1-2	CASTDQVLRGYTF	TGTGCCAGCACGGATCAGGTCCTAAGGGGCTACACCTTC
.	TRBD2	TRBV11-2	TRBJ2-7	CASSVSGSYEQYF	TGTGCCAGCAGCGTTAGCGGGAGCTACGAGCAGTACTTC
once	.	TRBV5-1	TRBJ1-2	CASSPAGNYGYTF	TGCGCCAGCTCACCCGCGGGGAACTATGGCTACACCTTC
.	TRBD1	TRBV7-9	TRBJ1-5	CASSLDAGTGGQPQHF	TGTGCCAGCAGCTTAGACGCAGGGACAGGCGGGCAGCCCCAGCATTTT
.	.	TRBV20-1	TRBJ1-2	CSARIERGYTF	TGCAGTGCTAGGATAGAGCGCGGCTACACCTTC
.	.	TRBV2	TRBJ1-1	CASSENPTGNTEAFF	TGTGCCAGCAGTGAAAATCCGACAGGGAACACTGAAGCTTTCTTT
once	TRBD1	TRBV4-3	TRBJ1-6	CASSQDLGTGVNSPLHF	TGCGCCAGCAGCCAAGATCTAGGGACAGGGGTTAATTCACCCCTCCACTTT
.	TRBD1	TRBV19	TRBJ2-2	CASSIGSGTGVTGELFF	TGTGCCAGTAGTATCGGGTCCGGGACAGGGGTAACCGGGGAGCTGTTTTTT
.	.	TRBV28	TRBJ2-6	CASSAGANVLTF	TGTGCCAGCAGCGCTGGGGCCAACGTCCTGACTTTC
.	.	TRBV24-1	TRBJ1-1	CATSDWDTDTEAFF	TGTGCCACCAGTGATTGGGACACAGACACTGAAGCTTTCTTT
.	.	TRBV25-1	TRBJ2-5	CASSEPGFETQYF	TGTGCCAGCAGTGAACCCGGGTTTGAGACCCAGTACTTC